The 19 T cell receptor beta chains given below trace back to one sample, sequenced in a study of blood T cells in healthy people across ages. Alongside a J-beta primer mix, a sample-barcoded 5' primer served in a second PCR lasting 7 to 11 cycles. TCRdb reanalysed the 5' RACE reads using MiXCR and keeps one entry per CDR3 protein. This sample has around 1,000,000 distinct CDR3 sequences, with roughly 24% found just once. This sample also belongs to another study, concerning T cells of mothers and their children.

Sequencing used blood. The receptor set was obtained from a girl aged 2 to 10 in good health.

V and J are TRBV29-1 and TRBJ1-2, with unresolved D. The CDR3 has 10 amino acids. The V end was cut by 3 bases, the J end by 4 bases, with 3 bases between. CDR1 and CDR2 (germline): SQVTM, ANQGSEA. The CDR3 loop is CSVDVYGYTF. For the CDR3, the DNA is TGCAGCGTTGATGTCTATGGCTACACCTTC.

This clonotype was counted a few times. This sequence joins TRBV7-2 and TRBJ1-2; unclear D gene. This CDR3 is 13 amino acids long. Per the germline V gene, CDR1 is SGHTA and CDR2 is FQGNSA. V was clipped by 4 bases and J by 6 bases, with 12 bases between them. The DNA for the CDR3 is TGTGCCAGCAGCTACCGACTCGTCGATGGCTACACCTTC. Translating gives CASSYRLVDGYTF.

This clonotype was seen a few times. The CDR3 coding sequence is TGCAGTGCTAGAGATATCCCGCAGACCCAGTACTTC. Translating gives CSARDIPQTQYF. The rearrangement joins TRBV20-1 to TRBJ2-5; D gene uncertain. Germline V CDR1 and CDR2: DFQATT, SNEGSKA (reference sequence). The CDR3 has 12 residues. Between the trimmed V and J ends, which lost 0 bases and 6 bases, there was a span of 8 bases.

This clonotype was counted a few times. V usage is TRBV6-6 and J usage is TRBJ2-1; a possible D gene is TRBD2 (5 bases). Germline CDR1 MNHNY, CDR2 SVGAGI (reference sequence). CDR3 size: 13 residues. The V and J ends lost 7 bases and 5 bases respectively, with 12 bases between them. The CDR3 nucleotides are TGTGCCAGCAAATCACCCGGGGACAATGAGCAGTTCTTC. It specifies CASKSPGDNEQFF.

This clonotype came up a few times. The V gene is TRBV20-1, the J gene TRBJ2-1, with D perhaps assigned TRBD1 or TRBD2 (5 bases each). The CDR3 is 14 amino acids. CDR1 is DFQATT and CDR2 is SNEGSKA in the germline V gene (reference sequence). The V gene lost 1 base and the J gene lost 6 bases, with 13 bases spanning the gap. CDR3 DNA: TGCAGTGCTAGAGGAGGGCAGGGAACCAATGAGCAGTTCTTC. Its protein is CSARGGQGTNEQFF.

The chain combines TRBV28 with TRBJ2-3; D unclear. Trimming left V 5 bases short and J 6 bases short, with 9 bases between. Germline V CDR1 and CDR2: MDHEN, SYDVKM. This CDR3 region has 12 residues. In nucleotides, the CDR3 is TGTGCCAGCAGTAAAATTCGGGATACGCAGTATTTT. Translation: CASSKIRDTQYF. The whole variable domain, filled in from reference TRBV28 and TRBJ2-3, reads DVKVTQSSRYLVKRTGEKVFLECVQDMDHENMFWYRQDPGLGLRLIYFSYDVKMKEKGDIPEGYSVSREKKERFSLILESASTNQTSMYLCASSKIRDTQYFGPGTRLTVL.

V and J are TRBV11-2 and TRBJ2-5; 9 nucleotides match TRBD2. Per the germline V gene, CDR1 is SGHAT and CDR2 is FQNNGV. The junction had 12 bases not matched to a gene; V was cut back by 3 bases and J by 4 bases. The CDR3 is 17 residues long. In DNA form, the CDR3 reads TGTGCCAGCAGCTTCGTAAGGGCGGGGGGGAGGAGAGAGACCCAGTACTTC. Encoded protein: CASSFVRAGGRRETQYF.

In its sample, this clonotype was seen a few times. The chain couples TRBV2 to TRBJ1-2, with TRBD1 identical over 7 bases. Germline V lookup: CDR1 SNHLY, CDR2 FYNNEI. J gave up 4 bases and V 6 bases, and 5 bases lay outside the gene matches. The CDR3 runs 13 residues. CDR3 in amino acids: CASRAGQIYGYTF. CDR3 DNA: TGTGCCAGCAGGGCGGGACAGATCTATGGCTACACCTTC.

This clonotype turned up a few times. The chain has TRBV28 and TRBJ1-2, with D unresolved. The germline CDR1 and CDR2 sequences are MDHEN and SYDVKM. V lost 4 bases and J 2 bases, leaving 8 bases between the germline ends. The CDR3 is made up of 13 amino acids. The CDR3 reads CASSSFPNYGYTF. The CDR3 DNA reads TGTGCCAGCAGTTCGTTTCCCAACTATGGCTACACCTTC.

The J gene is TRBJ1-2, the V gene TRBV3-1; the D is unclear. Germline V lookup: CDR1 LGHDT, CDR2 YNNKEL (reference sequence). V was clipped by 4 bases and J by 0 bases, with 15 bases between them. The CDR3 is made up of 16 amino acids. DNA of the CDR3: TGTGCCAGCAGCCCAGCGGTTAGAACCCCTAACTATGGCTACACCTTC. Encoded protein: CASSPAVRTPNYGYTF.

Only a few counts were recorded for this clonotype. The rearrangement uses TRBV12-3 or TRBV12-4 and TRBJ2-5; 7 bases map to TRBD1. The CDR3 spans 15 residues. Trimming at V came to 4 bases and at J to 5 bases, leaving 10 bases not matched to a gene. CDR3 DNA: TGTGCCAGCAGTTCCCTGACAGGGAGTACGGAGACCCAGTACTTC. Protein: CASSSLTGSTETQYF.

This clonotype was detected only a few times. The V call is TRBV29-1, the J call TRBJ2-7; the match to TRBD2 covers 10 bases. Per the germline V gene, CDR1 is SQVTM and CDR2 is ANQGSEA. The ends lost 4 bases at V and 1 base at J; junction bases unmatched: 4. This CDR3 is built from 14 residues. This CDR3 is CSVGGLAHSYEQYF. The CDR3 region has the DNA TGCAGCGTTGGGGGACTAGCGCATTCCTACGAGCAGTACTTC.

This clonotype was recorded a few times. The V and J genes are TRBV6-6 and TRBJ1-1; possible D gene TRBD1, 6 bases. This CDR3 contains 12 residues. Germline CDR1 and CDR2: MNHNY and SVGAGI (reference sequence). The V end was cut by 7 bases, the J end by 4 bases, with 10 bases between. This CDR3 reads CASTPDSTEAFF. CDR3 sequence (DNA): TGTGCCAGCACCCCGGACAGCACTGAAGCTTTCTTT.

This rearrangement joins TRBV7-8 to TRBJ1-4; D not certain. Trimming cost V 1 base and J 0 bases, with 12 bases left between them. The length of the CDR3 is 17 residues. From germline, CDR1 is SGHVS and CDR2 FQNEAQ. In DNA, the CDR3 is TGTGCCAGCAGCTTAGAACCAGCCCCTGCAACTAATGAAAAACTGTTTTTT. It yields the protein CASSLEPAPATNEKLFF.

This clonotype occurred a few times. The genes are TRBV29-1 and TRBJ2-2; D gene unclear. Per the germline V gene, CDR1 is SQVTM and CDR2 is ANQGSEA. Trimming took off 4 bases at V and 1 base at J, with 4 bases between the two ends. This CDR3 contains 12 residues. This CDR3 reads CSVVENTGELFF. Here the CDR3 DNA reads TGCAGCGTTGTAGAGAACACCGGGGAGCTGTTTTTT.

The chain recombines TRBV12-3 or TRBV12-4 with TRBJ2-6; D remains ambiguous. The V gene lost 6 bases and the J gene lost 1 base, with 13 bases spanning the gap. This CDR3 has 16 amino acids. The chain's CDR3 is CASRPTGVSGANVLTF. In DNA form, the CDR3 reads TGTGCCAGCAGACCGACTGGGGTTTCTGGGGCCAACGTCCTGACTTTC.

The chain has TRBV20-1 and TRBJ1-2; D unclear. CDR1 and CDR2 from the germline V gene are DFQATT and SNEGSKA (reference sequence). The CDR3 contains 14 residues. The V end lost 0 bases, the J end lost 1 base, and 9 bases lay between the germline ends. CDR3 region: CSARDRSGNYGYTF. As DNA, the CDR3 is TGCAGTGCTAGAGATCGGTCTGGTAACTATGGCTACACCTTC.

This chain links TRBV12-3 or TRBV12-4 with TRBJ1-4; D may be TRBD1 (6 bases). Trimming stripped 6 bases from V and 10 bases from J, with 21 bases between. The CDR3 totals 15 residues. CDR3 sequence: CASSPIGLGGRKLFF. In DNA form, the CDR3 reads TGTGCCAGCAGCCCTATCGGCCTCGGGGGCAGAAAACTGTTTTTT.

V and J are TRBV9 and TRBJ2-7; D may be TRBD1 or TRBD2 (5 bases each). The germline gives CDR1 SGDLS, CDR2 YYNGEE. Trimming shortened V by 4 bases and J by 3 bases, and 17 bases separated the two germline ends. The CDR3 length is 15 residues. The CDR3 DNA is TGTGCCAGCAGCCCCGGTGAGGGGACGTACTACGAGCAGTACTTC. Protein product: CASSPGEGTYYEQYF.